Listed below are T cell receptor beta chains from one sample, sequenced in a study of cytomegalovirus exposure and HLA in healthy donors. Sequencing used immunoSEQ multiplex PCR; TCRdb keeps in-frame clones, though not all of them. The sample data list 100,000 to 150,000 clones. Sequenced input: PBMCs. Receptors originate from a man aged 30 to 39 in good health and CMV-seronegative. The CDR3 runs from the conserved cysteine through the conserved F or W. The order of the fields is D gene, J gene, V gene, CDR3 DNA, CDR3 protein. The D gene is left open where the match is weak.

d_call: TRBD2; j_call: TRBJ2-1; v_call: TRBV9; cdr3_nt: TGTGCCAGCAGCGCTTCACTGGGACTAGCGGGAGAGCGCGTGTTCTTC; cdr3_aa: CASSASLGLAGERVFF
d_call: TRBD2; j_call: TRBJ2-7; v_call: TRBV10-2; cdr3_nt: TGCGCCAGCAGTGAGTTCCAGCGGGGGACCTACGAGCAGTACTTC; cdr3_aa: CASSEFQRGTYEQYF
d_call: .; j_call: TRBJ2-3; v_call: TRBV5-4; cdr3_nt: TGTGCCACATGCAGGGAGGCCGGCAGAGCGACAGATACGCAGTATTTT; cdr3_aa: CATCREAGRATDTQYF
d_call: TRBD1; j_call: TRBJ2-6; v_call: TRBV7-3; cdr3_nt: TGTGCCAGCAGCCCCACCCGGACAGGAGCACGGGCTGGGGCCAACGTCCTGACTTTC; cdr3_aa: CASSPTRTGARAGANVLTF
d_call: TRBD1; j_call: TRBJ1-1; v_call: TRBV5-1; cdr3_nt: TGCGCCAGCAGCTCCCGACAGGGGGCAGGGGACACTGAAGCTTTCTTT; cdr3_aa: CASSSRQGAGDTEAFF
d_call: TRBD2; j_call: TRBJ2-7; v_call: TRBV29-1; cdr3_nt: TGCAGCGTTGACGTAGCGGGAGGCCACGAGCAGTACTTC; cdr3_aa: CSVDVAGGHEQYF
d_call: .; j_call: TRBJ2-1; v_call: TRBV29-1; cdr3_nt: TGCAGCATAGCGACTCTTTCCTCCTACAATGAGCAGTTCTTC; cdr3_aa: CSIATLSSYNEQFF
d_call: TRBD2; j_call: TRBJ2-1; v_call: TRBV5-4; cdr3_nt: TGTGCCAGCAGCTTGGCCTCCGAGACTAGCGTCAATGAGCAGTTCTTC; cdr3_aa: CASSLASETSVNEQFF
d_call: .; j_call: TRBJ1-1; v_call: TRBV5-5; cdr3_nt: TGTGCCAGCAGCTCTTACGAGGACACTGAAGCTTTCTTT; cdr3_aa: CASSSYEDTEAFF
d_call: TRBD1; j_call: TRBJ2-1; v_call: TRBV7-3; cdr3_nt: TGTGCCAGCAGCAAAACTGGGACAGACAGCTACAATGAGCAGTTCTTC; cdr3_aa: CASSKTGTDSYNEQFF
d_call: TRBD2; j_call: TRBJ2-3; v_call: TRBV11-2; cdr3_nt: TGTGCCAGCAGTTTCAGCGGGAGACGGGGCACAGATACGCAGTATTTT; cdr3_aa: CASSFSGRRGTDTQYF
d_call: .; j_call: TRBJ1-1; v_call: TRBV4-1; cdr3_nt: TGCGCCAGCAGCCCCGAAGCGGGGGACACTGAAGCTTTCTTT; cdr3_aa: CASSPEAGDTEAFF